Listed here are 16 T cell receptor beta chains from one sample, sequenced in a study of graft-versus-host responses after intestinal transplantation. These receptors have no known antigen. Clones were sequenced by immunoSEQ multiplex PCR, and TCRdb holds only the in-frame ones, with some missing. The table has 85,000 to 110,000 clones, 93% seen once; the top ten hold more than 0.95%. The material was unstimulated CD8+ T cells sorted from spleen or lymph node cells, obtained before intestinal transplant. The receptors here all came from a human donor who received an intestinal transplant.

The chain is built from TRBV6-5 and TRBJ1-3, with D tentatively TRBD1 (5 bases). Germline V gives CDR1 MNHEY, CDR2 SVGAGI. The CDR3 runs to 15 residues. Deletions cut 0 bases from V and 7 bases from J, with 13 bases between. The CDR3 DNA follows: TGTGCCAGCAGTTACTCGAAGCAGGGAGGGAACACCATATATTTT. Its translation is CASSYSKQGGNTIYF.

This clone was detected only once. The V gene is TRBV4-1, the J gene TRBJ2-5, with TRBD2 identical over 10 bases. Unmatched junction bases numbered 7, after V lost 1 base and J lost 5 bases. The CDR3 is 16 residues long. Germline values: CDR1 MGHRA, CDR2 YSYEKL. This CDR3 is CASSQGIAGGGETQYF. The CDR3 DNA reads TGCGCCAGCAGCCAAGGGATAGCGGGGGGAGGGGAGACCCAGTACTTC.

Only one count was recorded for this clone. The chain couples TRBV13 to TRBJ1-2; D ambiguous. The CDR3 loop spans 16 amino acids. The V and J ends lost 1 base and 0 bases respectively, with 12 bases between them. CDR1 PRHDT and CDR2 FYEKMQ come from the germline V gene (reference sequence). The chain's CDR3 is CASSLASPLANYGYTF. For the CDR3, the DNA is TGTGCCAGCAGCTTAGCCTCTCCCCTAGCTAACTATGGCTACACCTTC.

This chain links TRBV4-2 with TRBJ2-3; 7 nucleotides line up with TRBD2. The germline V gene has CDR1 LGHNA and CDR2 YNFKEQ. Losses at the gene ends were 4 bases for V and 6 bases for J; bases not matched to a gene: 7. The CDR3 is 14 amino acids. In DNA form, the CDR3 reads TGTGCCAGCAGCCCGGGGGGTGAGGCGGATACGCAGTATTTT. Translation gives CASSPGGEADTQYF.

The chain joins TRBV27 to TRBJ2-1; D is ambiguous. CDR3 length: 12 residues. Germline-derived CDR1 and CDR2 are MNHEY and SMNVEV (reference sequence). Trimming cost V 3 bases and J 9 bases, with 9 bases left between them. CDR3 in DNA: TGTGCCAGCAGTTTCCCAGGCAGTGAGCAGTTCTTC. It encodes CASSFPGSEQFF.

There are a few counts of this clone. This rearrangement joins TRBV19 to TRBJ1-1, with D unresolved. The CDR3 contains 15 residues. Trimming took off 7 bases at V and 1 base at J, with 16 bases between the two ends. Germline CDR1 is LNHDA and CDR2 is SQIVND (reference sequence). CDR3 protein: CASTTGKRGNTEAFF. The CDR3 coding sequence is TGTGCCAGTACTACTGGGAAGAGAGGGAACACTGAAGCTTTCTTT.

This sequence joins TRBV7-3 and TRBJ2-5; 11 nucleotides agree with TRBD2. CDR1 is SGHTA and CDR2 is FQGTGA in the germline V gene. The CDR3 consists of 16 residues. Unmatched junction bases numbered 8, after V lost 5 bases and J lost 3 bases. CDR3 loop: CASSPEGLAEKETQYF. DNA of the CDR3: TGTGCCAGCAGCCCAGAGGGACTAGCGGAGAAAGAGACCCAGTACTTC.

This sequence joins TRBV14 and TRBJ2-7; 7 nucleotides align to TRBD1. CDR3 size: 13 residues. V lost 4 bases, J lost 3 bases, and 3 bases stayed unmatched. Per the germline V gene, CDR1 is SGHDN and CDR2 is FVKESK. CDR3 amino acids: CASSRWDSYEQYF. CDR3 nucleotides: TGTGCCAGCAGCCGCTGGGACAGCTACGAGCAGTACTTC.

This chain connects TRBV2 to TRBJ2-1, with TRBD2 matching over 12 bases. With V trimmed by 6 bases and J by 0 bases, 3 bases remained unmatched. CDR3 length equals 16 residues. Germline CDR1 SNHLY, CDR2 FYNNEI. CDR3 in DNA: TGTGCCAGCAGGAGGGGACTAGCGGGCTCCTACAATGAGCAGTTCTTC. Translation: CASRRGLAGSYNEQFF.

The chain is built from TRBV6-5 and TRBJ2-7; maybe TRBD1 (6 bases). CDR3 size: 13 residues. The germline gives CDR1 MNHEY, CDR2 SVGAGI. Trimming pared 8 bases from V and 0 bases from J, leaving 11 bases between. CDR3 sequence (DNA): TGTGCCAGCCAAGGGGGTGGCTCCTACGAGCAGTACTTC. Protein product: CASQGGGSYEQYF.

This chain joins TRBV7-9 and TRBJ2-7; D gene uncertain. Germline V gene sequence: CDR1 SEHNR, CDR2 FQNEAQ (reference sequence). Deletions cut 3 bases from V and 8 bases from J, with 17 bases between. The CDR3 runs 14 residues. The CDR3 sequence is CASSFFAARDQQYF. The CDR3 bases are TGTGCCAGCAGCTTTTTCGCAGCCCGTGACCAGCAGTACTTC.

This sequence joins TRBV7-9 and TRBJ1-1; D is unclear. V lost 4 bases and J 0 bases, leaving 12 bases between the germline ends. CDR3 length equals 15 residues. CDR1 is SEHNR, CDR2 FQNEAQ, per germline (reference sequence). The CDR3 protein is CASSSRENMNTEAFF. In DNA, the CDR3 is TGTGCCAGCAGCTCCCGGGAGAATATGAACACTGAAGCTTTCTTT. Looking up the rest from reference TRBV7-9 and TRBJ1-1 gives the full variable domain: DTGVSQNPRHKITKRGQNVTFRCDPISEHNRLYWYRQTLGQGPEFLTYFQNEAQLEKSRLLSDRFSAERPKGSFSTLEIQRTEQGDSAMYLCASSSRENMNTEAFFGQGTRLTVV.

The chain combines TRBV2 with TRBJ1-2; a possible D gene is TRBD1 (6 bases). Looked up from germline, CDR1 is SNHLY and CDR2 is FYNNEI. V lost 9 bases and J lost 1, with 12 bases in between. The CDR3 contains 13 residues. CDR3 sequence (DNA): TGTGCCAGTGAAGGGGGGCTTAACTATGGCTACACCTTC. It yields the protein CASEGGLNYGYTF.

The chain couples TRBV15 to TRBJ2-7; D might be TRBD1 or TRBD2, each matching 6 bases. V gave up 1 base and J gave up 5 bases, with 18 bases separating them. The CDR3 totals 16 residues. Germline assignment: CDR1 LNHNV and CDR2 YYDKDF (reference sequence). CDR3 in DNA: TGTGCCACCAGCAGAGTGGAGGGGACATTCACCGACGAGCAGTACTTC. Translation gives CATSRVEGTFTDEQYF.

The chain recombines TRBV11-1 with TRBJ1-6, with 9 bases identical to TRBD1. This CDR3 spans 18 amino acids. Germline V gene lookup returns CDR1 SGHAT and CDR2 FQDESV (reference sequence). J gave up 2 bases and V 5 bases, and 10 bases lay outside the gene matches. The CDR3 nucleotides read TGTGCCAGCAGCCCAGGACAGGGGAAAGTTACCTATAATTCACCCCTCCACTTT. Amino acid sequence: CASSPGQGKVTYNSPLHF.

The CDR3 loop is CATSGARTDTQYF. CDR3 DNA sequence: TGTGCCACCAGCGGGGCCAGAACAGATACGCAGTATTTT. The chain carries TRBV15 and TRBJ2-3; perhaps TRBD1 as D (5 bases). Per the germline V gene, CDR1 is LNHNV and CDR2 is YYDKDF (reference sequence). The V gene lost 5 bases and the J gene lost 3 bases, with 9 bases spanning the gap. CDR3 length: 13 residues.